These 22 T cell receptor beta chains share one sample of origin, sequenced in a study of T cells in localized non-small cell lung cancer. Assay: immunoSEQ multiplex PCR; the TCRdb copy retains only in-frame clones and omits some. Of about 2,400 clones listed, roughly 35% are singletons. The input for sequencing was normal lung tissue next to the tumor, taken before any cancer treatment. Receptors were obtained from a man aged 40 to 75 with stage II lung adenocarcinoma.

The chain couples TRBV29-1 to TRBJ1-1, with a possible D match to TRBD1 (6 bases). Germline V gives CDR1 SQVTM, CDR2 ANQGSEA. This CDR3 is 15 amino acids long. The ends were cut back, 6 bases at V and 5 bases at J, with 22 bases in the middle. The CDR3 nucleotides read TGCAGCGTATCCTTAAGTCCCCAGGGGAGAACTGAAGCTTTCTTT. Residues: CSVSLSPQGRTEAFF.

This clone was observed a few times. The V call is TRBV1, the J call TRBJ1-2. TRBV1 is classified as a pseudogene. The CDR3 is made up of 15 amino acids. The CDR3 DNA follows: TGCGCCAGCAGCCAAGCGGTTTCCGCTAACTATGGCTACACCTTC. Translating gives CASSQAVSANYGYTF.

V usage is TRBV30 and J usage is TRBJ2-7; 7 nucleotides line up with TRBD1. The V and J ends lost 3 bases and 1 base, in that order; junction bases with no gene match: 3. Germline V gene lookup returns CDR1 GTSNPN and CDR2 SVGIG (reference sequence). The CDR3 has 13 residues. Written as DNA, the CDR3 is TGTGCCTGGAGAGGGACAGCGTCCTACGAGCAGTACTTC. This encodes CAWRGTASYEQYF.

This chain connects TRBV5-1 to TRBJ1-1, with 7 bases fitting TRBD1. Trimming took 4 bases from V and 5 from J; bases not matched to a gene: 8. Germline V CDR1 and CDR2: SGHRS, YFSETQ. The length of the CDR3 is 14 residues. CDR3 in amino acids: CASSIGQVETEAFF. The CDR3, as DNA: TGCGCCAGCAGCATAGGACAGGTCGAAACTGAAGCTTTCTTT.

This clone is large in the sample. The rearrangement uses TRBV11-3 and TRBJ2-1; possible D gene TRBD1, 5 bases. Germline V gene lookup returns CDR1 SGHNT and CDR2 YENEEA. The V and J ends lost 0 bases and 2 bases respectively, with 8 bases between them. The CDR3 is made up of 15 amino acids. The CDR3 coding sequence is TGTGCCAGCAGCTTAGAGGCAGGGACCTACAATGAGCAGTTCTTC. Protein sequence: CASSLEAGTYNEQFF.

V is TRBV28 and J is TRBJ1-3; maybe TRBD1 (6 bases). Germline assignment: CDR1 MDHEN and CDR2 SYDVKM. There are 17 residues in the CDR3. Trimming stripped 10 bases from V and 0 bases from J, with 22 bases between. CDR3 bases: TGTGCCATCCTAGGGGACATTGCCTCCGTCTCTGGAAACACCATATATTTT. Translation: CAILGDIASVSGNTIYF.

This chain joins TRBV29-1 and TRBJ2-1; tentative D call: TRBD1 (5 bases). Trimming took off 4 bases at V and 4 bases at J, with 8 bases between the two ends. The CDR3 runs 12 residues. Germline V gives CDR1 SQVTM, CDR2 ANQGSEA. The CDR3 DNA sequence: TGCAGCGTTGCCAGGGTTTACAATGAGCAGTTCTTC. Encoded protein: CSVARVYNEQFF.

This clone has more than one count but fewer than ten. The chain has TRBV11-3 and TRBJ2-1; 12 bases are shared with TRBD1. The CDR3 runs to 17 residues. Germline V gene lookup returns CDR1 SGHNT and CDR2 YENEEA. Trimming removed 8 bases from V and 4 bases from J; junction bases left unmatched: 12. In nucleotides, the CDR3 is TGTGCCAGCTCCCTTGGCTCGGGACAGGGGGCATACAATGAGCAGTTCTTC. This translates into CASSLGSGQGAYNEQFF.

This clone occurred a few times. The chain couples TRBV28 to TRBJ1-5, with D uncertain. The germline V gene has CDR1 MDHEN and CDR2 SYDVKM. The CDR3 totals 14 residues. Trimming pared 4 bases from V and 3 bases from J, leaving 10 bases between. The CDR3 DNA is TGTGCCAGCAGTTATTCAGGCGACAATCAGCCCCAGCATTTT. Protein product: CASSYSGDNQPQHF.

This chain links TRBV28 with TRBJ2-7; TRBD1 aligns across 8 bases. With V trimmed by 8 bases and J by 4 bases, 10 bases remained unmatched. Germline V gives CDR1 MDHEN, CDR2 SYDVKM. The CDR3 is made up of 14 amino acids. The CDR3 sequence: CASGVRDRWYEQYF. CDR3 DNA: TGTGCCAGCGGGGTGAGGGACAGGTGGTACGAGCAGTACTTC. Using reference TRBV28 and TRBJ2-7 for the parts outside the CDR3, the full variable domain is DVKVTQSSRYLVKRTGEKVFLECVQDMDHENMFWYRQDPGLGLRLIYFSYDVKMKEKGDIPEGYSVSREKKERFSLILESASTNQTSMYLCASGVRDRWYEQYFGPGTRLTVT.

This clone qualifies as medium-sized. The genes are TRBV11-3 and TRBJ1-1; weak D call: TRBD1 (6 bases). Deletions cut 2 bases from V and 2 bases from J, with 9 bases between. The CDR3 has 14 amino acids. Germline V gene lookup returns CDR1 SGHNT and CDR2 YENEEA. The DNA for the CDR3 is TGTGCCAGCAGCTTACTGGGGGCTAACACTGAAGCTTTCTTT. Translated: CASSLLGANTEAFF.

Only a few counts were recorded for this clone. The chain employs TRBV11-3 and TRBJ1-1; tentatively, D is TRBD1 (6 bases). The CDR3 runs to 14 residues. V lost 4 bases to trimming and J lost 6 bases, with 15 bases between them. The V gene's germline CDR1 is SGHNT and CDR2 YENEEA. The CDR3 sequence is CASSWARTVAEAFF. CDR3 in DNA: TGTGCCAGCAGCTGGGCCAGGACAGTGGCTGAAGCTTTCTTT.

This chain connects TRBV6-8 to TRBJ2-1; D possibly corresponds to TRBD2 (6 bases). The germline V and J ends were trimmed by 8 bases and 4 bases, with 18 bases remaining between them. There are 15 residues in the CDR3. Germline V gene data show CDR1 as MNHGY and CDR2 as SAAAGT. The CDR3 here is CASRGGDGQYNEQFF. For the CDR3, the DNA is TGTGCCAGCCGTGGAGGGGATGGGCAATACAATGAGCAGTTCTTC.

The chain is built from TRBV19 and TRBJ1-1, with D uncertain. The germline V and J ends were trimmed by 3 bases and 5 bases, with 10 bases remaining between them. The CDR3 extends over 13 amino acids. CDR1 and CDR2 from the germline V gene are LNHDA and SQIVND (reference sequence). The DNA for the CDR3 is TGTGCCAGTAGTATCACGAGGGCTACTGAAGCTTTCTTT. Translated: CASSITRATEAFF.

This clone is medium-sized (0.01 to 0.1%) in the sample. The chain links TRBV11-3 to TRBJ2-1; 9 positions agree with TRBD2. Germline V gene sequence: CDR1 SGHNT, CDR2 YENEEA. With V trimmed by 5 bases and J by 8 bases, 16 bases remained unmatched. CDR3 size: 17 residues. For the CDR3, the DNA is TGTGCCAGCAGCCGCCCGCAGGGGCGGGAGGGCCGGGATGAGCAGTTCTTC. Translating gives CASSRPQGREGRDEQFF.

This clone was seen only a few times. The chain is built from TRBV6-8 and TRBJ1-1; D uncertain. V gave up 7 bases and J gave up 2 bases, with 17 bases separating them. Germline V gives CDR1 MNHGY, CDR2 SAAAGT. The CDR3 is 15 residues long. The CDR3 bases are TGTGCCAGCATTCCCTCCCTTCCAAGCAACACTGAAGCTTTCTTT. It translates to CASIPSLPSNTEAFF.

The gene calls are TRBV19 and TRBJ2-5; D ambiguous. CDR3 size: 14 residues. Trimming cost V 3 bases and J 4 bases, with 12 bases left between them. The germline V gene has CDR1 LNHDA and CDR2 SQIVND (reference sequence). The CDR3 DNA is TGTGCCAGTAGTATCCAGGCCTCAGGAGAGACCCAGTACTTC. Translated: CASSIQASGETQYF. Variable domain in full (rest from reference TRBV19 and TRBJ2-5): DGGITQSPKYLFRKEGQNVTLSCEQNLNHDAMYWYRQDPGQGLRLIYYSQIVNDFQKGDIAEGYSVSREKKESFPLTVTSAQKNPTAFYLCASSIQASGETQYFGPGTRLLVL.

This rearrangement joins TRBV29-1 to TRBJ2-7; 9 bases line up with TRBD2. This CDR3 contains 14 residues. The germline V gene has CDR1 SQVTM and CDR2 ANQGSEA. The CDR3 nucleotides read TGCAGGATTGTGAATTGGAGCGGGAGGTACGAGCAGTACTTC. Its translation: CRIVNWSGRYEQYF.

This clone appeared once. The chain couples TRBV28 to TRBJ2-3, with 9 nucleotides matching TRBD1. Germline V gives CDR1 MDHEN, CDR2 SYDVKM. The CDR3 extends over 12 amino acids. The V and J ends lost 5 bases and 12 bases, in that order; junction bases with no gene match: 6. The CDR3: CASSRDRGAQYF. The DNA for the CDR3 is TGTGCCAGCAGTCGTGACAGGGGGGCTCAGTATTTT.

The genes are TRBV30 and TRBJ1-1; D is possibly TRBD1 (5 bases). CDR3 size: 12 residues. The V gene lost 4 bases and the J gene lost 3 bases, with 9 bases spanning the gap. The germline V gene has CDR1 GTSNPN and CDR2 SVGIG (reference sequence). Here the CDR3 DNA reads TGTGCCTGGACCCGGGGGTACACTGAAGCTTTCTTT. Translated, it gives CAWTRGYTEAFF.

This clone was seen a handful of times. CDR3 protein: CASSQEAGAGELFF. The CDR3 nucleotides read TGTGCCAGCAGTCAAGAGGCAGGGGCCGGGGAGCTGTTTTTT. V and J are TRBV25-1 and TRBJ2-2; a possible D gene is TRBD1 (6 bases). Germline CDR1 MGHDK, CDR2 SYGVNS. Trimming removed 5 bases at V and 6 bases at J, with 13 bases between. The CDR3 is made up of 14 amino acids.

This clone was counted between two and nine times. The chain is built from TRBV29-1 and TRBJ1-1; D might be TRBD1 (5 bases). There are 13 residues in the CDR3. The germline gives CDR1 SQVTM, CDR2 ANQGSEA. V dropped 6 bases and J dropped 1 base, with 12 bases sitting between them. CDR3: CSVVDGTNTEAFF. In nucleotides, the CDR3 is TGCAGCGTAGTGGACGGGACGAACACTGAAGCTTTCTTT.